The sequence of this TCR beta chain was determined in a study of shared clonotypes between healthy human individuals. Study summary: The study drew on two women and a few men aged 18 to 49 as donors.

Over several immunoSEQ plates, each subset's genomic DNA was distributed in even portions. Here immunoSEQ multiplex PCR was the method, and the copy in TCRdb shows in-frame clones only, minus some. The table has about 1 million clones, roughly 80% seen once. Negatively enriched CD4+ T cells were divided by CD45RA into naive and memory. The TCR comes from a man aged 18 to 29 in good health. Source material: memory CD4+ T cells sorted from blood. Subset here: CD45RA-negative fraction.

For the CDR3, the DNA is TGTGCCAGCGCGGCGGGGAAAGAGCAGTACTTC. Its translation is CASAAGKEQYF. The chain couples TRBV6-1 to TRBJ2-7, with D possibly TRBD2 on 6 matching bases. CDR3 length: 11 residues. Between the trimmed V and J ends, which lost 8 bases and 7 bases, there was a span of 12 bases. Per the germline V gene, CDR1 is MNHNS and CDR2 is SASEGT.